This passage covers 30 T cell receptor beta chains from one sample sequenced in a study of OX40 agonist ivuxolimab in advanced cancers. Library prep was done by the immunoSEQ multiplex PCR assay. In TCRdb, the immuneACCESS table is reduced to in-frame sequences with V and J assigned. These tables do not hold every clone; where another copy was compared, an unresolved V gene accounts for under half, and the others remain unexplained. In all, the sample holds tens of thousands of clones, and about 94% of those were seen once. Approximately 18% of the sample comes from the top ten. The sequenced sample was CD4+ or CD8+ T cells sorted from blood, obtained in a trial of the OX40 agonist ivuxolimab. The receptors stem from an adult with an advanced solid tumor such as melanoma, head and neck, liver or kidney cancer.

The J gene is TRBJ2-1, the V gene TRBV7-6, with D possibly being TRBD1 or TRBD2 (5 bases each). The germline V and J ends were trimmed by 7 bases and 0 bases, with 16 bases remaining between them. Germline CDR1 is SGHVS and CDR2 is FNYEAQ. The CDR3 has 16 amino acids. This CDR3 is CASTPDGASSYNEQFF. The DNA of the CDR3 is TGTGCCAGCACCCCCGACGGGGCTAGCTCCTACAATGAGCAGTTCTTC.

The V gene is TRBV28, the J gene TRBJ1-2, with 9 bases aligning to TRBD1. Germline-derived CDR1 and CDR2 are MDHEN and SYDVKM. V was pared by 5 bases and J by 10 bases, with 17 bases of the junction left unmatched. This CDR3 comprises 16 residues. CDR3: CASSMDRGDLGEDYTF. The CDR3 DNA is TGTGCCAGCAGTATGGACAGGGGAGATTTAGGGGAGGACTACACCTTC.

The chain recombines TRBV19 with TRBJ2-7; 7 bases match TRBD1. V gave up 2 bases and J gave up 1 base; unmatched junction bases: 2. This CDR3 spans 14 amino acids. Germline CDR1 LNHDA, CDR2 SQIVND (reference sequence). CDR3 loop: CASSISGQSYEQYF. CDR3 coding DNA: TGTGCCAGTAGTATATCGGGACAGTCCTACGAGCAGTACTTC.

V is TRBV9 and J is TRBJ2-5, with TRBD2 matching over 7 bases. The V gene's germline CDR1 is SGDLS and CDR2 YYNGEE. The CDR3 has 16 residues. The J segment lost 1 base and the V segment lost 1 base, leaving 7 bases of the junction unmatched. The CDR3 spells CASSVSSGGSQETQYF. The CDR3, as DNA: TGTGCCAGCAGCGTATCATCGGGAGGCAGCCAAGAGACCCAGTACTTC.

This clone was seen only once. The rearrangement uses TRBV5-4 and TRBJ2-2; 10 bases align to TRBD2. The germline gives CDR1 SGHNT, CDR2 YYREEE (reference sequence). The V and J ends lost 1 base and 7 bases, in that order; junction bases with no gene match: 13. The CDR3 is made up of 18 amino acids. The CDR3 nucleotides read TGTGCCAGCAGCTTGAAGGGTAGCGGGAGGCCGGTGGGCGGGGAGCTGTTTTTT. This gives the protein CASSLKGSGRPVGGELFF.

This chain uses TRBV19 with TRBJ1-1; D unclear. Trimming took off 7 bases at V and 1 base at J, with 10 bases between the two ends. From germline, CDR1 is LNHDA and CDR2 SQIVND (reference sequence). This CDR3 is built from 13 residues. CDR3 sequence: CASILTGNTEAFF. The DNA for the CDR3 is TGTGCCAGTATTCTCACTGGGAACACTGAAGCTTTCTTT.

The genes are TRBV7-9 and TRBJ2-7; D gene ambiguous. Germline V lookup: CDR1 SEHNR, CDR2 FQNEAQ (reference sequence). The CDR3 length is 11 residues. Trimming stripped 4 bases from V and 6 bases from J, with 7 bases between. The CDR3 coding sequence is TGTGCCAGCAGCTCCCGCCTCGAGCAGTACTTC. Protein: CASSSRLEQYF.

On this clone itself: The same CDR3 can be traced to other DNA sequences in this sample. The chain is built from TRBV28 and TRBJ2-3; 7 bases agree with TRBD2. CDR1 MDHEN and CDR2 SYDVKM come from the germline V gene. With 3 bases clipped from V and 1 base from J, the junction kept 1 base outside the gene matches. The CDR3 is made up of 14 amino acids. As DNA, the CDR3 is TGTGCCAGCAGTTTCCTAGCGGGCACAGATACGCAGTATTTT. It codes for CASSFLAGTDTQYF.

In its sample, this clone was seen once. The CDR3 spells CASSQILSQETQYF. DNA of the CDR3: TGCGCCAGCAGCCAAATTCTTAGCCAAGAGACCCAGTACTTC. The chain has TRBV4-3 and TRBJ2-5, with D hard to call. The V and J ends lost 2 bases and 1 base respectively, with 8 bases between them. The length of the CDR3 is 14 residues. CDR1 is LGHNA and CDR2 is YSLEER in the germline V gene.

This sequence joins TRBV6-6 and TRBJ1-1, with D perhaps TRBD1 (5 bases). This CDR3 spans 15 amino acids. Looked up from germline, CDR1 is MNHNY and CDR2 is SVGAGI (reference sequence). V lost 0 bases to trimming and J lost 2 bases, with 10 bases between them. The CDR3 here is CASSYSGRINTEAFF. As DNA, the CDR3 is TGTGCCAGCAGTTACTCGGGACGGATTAACACTGAAGCTTTCTTT.

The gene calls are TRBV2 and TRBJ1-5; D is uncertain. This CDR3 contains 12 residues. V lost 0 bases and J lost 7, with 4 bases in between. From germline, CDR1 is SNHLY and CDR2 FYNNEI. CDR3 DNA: TGTGCCAGCAGTGAAGCGAGGCAGCCCCAGCATTTT. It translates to CASSEARQPQHF.

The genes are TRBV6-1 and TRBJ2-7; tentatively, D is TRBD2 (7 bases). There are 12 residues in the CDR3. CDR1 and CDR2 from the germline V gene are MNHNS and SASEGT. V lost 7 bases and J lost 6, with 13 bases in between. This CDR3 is CASIGEGVEQYF. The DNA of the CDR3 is TGTGCCAGCATCGGGGAGGGGGTCGAGCAGTACTTC.

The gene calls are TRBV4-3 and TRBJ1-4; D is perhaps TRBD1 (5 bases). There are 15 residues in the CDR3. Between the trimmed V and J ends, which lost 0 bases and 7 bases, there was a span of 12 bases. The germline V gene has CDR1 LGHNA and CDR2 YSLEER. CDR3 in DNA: TGCGCCAGCAGCCAAGAGGGACCTCTCAGTGAAAAACTGTTTTTT. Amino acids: CASSQEGPLSEKLFF.

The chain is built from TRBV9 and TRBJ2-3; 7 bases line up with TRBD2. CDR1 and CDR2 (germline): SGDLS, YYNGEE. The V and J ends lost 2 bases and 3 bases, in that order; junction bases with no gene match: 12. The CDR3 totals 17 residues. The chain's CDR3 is CASSVEASGLLTDTQYF. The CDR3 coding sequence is TGTGCCAGCAGCGTCGAAGCTAGCGGCCTTCTTACAGATACGCAGTATTTT.

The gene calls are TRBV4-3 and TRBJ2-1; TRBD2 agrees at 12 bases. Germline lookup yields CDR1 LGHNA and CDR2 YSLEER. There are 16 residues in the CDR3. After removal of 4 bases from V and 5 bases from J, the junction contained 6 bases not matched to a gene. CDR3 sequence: CASSPQTSGSHNEQFF. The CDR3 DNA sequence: TGCGCCAGCAGCCCGCAGACTAGCGGGAGTCACAATGAGCAGTTCTTC.

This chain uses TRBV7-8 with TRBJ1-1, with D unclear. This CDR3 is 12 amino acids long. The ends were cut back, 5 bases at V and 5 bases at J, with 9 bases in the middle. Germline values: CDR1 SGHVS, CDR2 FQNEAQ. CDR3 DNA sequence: TGTGCCAGCAGCCCGCGCCGGACTGAAGCTTTCTTT. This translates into CASSPRRTEAFF.

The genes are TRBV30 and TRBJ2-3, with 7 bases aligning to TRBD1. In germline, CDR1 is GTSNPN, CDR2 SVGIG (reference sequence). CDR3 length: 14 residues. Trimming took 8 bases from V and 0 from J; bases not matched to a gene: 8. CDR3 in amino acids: CAIDRATSTDTQYF. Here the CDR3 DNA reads TGTGCCATCGACAGGGCAACGAGCACAGATACGCAGTATTTT.

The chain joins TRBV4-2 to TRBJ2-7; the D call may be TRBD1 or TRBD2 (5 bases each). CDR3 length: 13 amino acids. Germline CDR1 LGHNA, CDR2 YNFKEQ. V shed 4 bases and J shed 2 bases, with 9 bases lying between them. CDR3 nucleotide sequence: TGTGCCAGCAGCCCCCGGGACGCCTACGAGCAGTACTTC. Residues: CASSPRDAYEQYF.

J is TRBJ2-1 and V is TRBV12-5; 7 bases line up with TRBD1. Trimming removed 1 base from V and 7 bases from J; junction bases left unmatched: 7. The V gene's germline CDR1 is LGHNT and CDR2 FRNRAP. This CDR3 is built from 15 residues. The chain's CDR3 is CASGLGQGLSNEQFF. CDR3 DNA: TGTGCTAGTGGTTTGGGACAGGGCCTATCGAATGAGCAGTTCTTC.

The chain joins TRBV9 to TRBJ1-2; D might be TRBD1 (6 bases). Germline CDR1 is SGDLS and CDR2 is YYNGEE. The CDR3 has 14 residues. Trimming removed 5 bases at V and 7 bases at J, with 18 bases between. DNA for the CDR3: TGTGCCAGCAGTGATGGACAGTATGGGACTGGCTACACCTTC. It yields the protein CASSDGQYGTGYTF.

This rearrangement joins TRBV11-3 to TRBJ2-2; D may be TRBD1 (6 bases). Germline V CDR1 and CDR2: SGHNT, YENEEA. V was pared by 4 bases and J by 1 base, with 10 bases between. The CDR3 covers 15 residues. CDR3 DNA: TGTGCCAGCAGCTGGGGGCGGATGAACACCGGGGAGCTGTTTTTT. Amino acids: CASSWGRMNTGELFF.

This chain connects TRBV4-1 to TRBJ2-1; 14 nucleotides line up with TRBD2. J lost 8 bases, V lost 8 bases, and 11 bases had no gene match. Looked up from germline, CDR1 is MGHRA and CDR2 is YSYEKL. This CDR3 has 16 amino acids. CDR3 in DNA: TGCGCCAGCCGCTTAAATCCGGGACTAGCGGGAGATGAGCAGTTCTTC. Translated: CASRLNPGLAGDEQFF.

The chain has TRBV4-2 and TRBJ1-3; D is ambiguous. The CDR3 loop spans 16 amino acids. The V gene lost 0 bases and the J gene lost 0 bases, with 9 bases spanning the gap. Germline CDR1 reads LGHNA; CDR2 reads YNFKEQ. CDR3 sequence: CASSQDAWPSGNTIYF. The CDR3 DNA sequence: TGTGCCAGCAGCCAAGACGCTTGGCCCTCTGGAAACACCATATATTTT.

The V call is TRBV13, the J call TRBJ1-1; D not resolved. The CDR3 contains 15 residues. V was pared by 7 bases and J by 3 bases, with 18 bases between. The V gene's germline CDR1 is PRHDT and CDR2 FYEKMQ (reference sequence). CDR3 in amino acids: CASTPPHRGDTEAFF. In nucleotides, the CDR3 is TGTGCCAGCACCCCGCCCCATCGGGGAGACACTGAAGCTTTCTTT.

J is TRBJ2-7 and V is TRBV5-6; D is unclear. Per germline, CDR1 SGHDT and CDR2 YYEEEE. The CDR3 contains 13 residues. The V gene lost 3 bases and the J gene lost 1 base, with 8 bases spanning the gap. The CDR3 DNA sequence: TGTGCCAGCAGCTCCCCGACATCCTACGAGCAGTACTTC. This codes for CASSSPTSYEQYF.

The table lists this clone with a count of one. The CDR3 DNA reads TGTGCCAGCAGTTTGTTTGGGTCGGGTTGGGGGGGAGAATTGGGTACAGATACGCAGTATTTT. It is translated as CASSLFGSGWGGELGTDTQYF. This chain uses TRBV27 with TRBJ2-3; 7 bases agree with TRBD2. CDR3 length: 21 residues. Trimming at V came to 3 bases and at J to 3 bases, leaving 24 bases not matched to a gene. The germline CDR1 and CDR2 sequences are MNHEY and SMNVEV (reference sequence).

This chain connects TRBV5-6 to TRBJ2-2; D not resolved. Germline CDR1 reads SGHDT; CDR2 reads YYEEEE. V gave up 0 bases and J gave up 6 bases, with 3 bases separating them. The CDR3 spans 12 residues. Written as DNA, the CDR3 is TGTGCCAGCAGCTTGGTACCCGGGGAGCTGTTTTTT. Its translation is CASSLVPGELFF.

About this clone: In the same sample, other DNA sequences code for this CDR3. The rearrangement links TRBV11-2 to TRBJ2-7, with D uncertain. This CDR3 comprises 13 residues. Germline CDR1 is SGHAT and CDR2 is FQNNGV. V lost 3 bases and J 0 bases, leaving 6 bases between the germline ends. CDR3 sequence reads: CASSFESSYEQYF. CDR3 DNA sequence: TGTGCCAGCAGCTTTGAAAGCTCCTACGAGCAGTACTTC. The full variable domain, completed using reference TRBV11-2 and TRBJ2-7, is EAGVAQSPRYKIIEKRQSVAFWCNPISGHATLYWYQQILGQGPKLLIQFQNNGVVDDSQLPKDRFSAERLKGVDSTLKIQPAKLEDSAVYLCASSFESSYEQYFGPGTRLTVT.

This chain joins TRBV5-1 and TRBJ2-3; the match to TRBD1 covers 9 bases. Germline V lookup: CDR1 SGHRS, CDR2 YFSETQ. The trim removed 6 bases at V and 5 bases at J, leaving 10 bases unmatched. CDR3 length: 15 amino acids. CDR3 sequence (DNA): TGCGCCAGCACCGTACAGGGGGCGTTAGGAGATACGCAGTATTTT. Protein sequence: CASTVQGALGDTQYF.

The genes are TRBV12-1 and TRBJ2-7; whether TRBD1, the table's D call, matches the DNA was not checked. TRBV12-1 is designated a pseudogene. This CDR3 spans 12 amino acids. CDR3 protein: CASSLQGYEQYF. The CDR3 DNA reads TGTGCCAGCAGCTTACAGGGCTACGAGCAGTACTTC.